These 8 T cell receptor beta chains were all obtained from the same sample, sequenced in a study of T cell repertoires in cytomegalovirus infection. Each CDR3 protein is one row after TCRdb ran MiXCR on the reads. The data show 300,000 to 450,000 distinct CDR3 sequences, 15% to 20% seen once. Sequenced material: PBMCs. All receptors come from a human donor in good health (CMV status not recorded). Some clones in this sample may be carry-over from other donors' samples.

The chain links TRBV28 to TRBJ2-7, with 7 bases matching TRBD1. There are 13 residues in the CDR3. Trimming removed 6 bases from V and 3 bases from J; junction bases left unmatched: 5. CDR1 MDHEN and CDR2 SYDVKM come from the germline V gene. CDR3: CASRDRDSYEQYF. CDR3 coding DNA: TGTGCCAGCAGGGACCGGGACAGCTACGAGCAGTACTTC.

A few counts support this clonotype. The V gene is TRBV12-3 or TRBV12-4, the J gene TRBJ1-5; no definite D call. This CDR3 spans 13 amino acids. Trimming removed 5 bases from V and 5 bases from J, with 10 bases in between. The CDR3 sequence: CASSSERDQPQHF. Here the CDR3 DNA reads TGTGCCAGCAGTAGCGAGCGGGATCAGCCCCAGCATTTT.

This clonotype was recorded at least ten times. V usage is TRBV7-2 and J usage is TRBJ2-5; D gene ambiguous. The V and J ends lost 2 bases and 4 bases respectively, with 23 bases between them. The germline V gene has CDR1 SGHTA and CDR2 FQGNSA. The CDR3 extends over 18 amino acids. The CDR3 region has the DNA TGTGCCAGCAGCTTAATTTGGTCGGTCGTGAAGAGGTCAGAGACCCAGTACTTC. It codes for CASSLIWSVVKRSETQYF.

Note on this clonotype: A single base separates this from a much larger clone, so it may be a read error. The V gene is TRBV7-2, the J gene TRBJ1-2; D is unclear. CDR1 and CDR2 (germline): SGHTA, FQGNSA. The length of the CDR3 is 14 residues. DNA of the CDR3: TGTGTCAGCAGCTGGGATAGAGCTAACTATGGCTACACCTTC. Protein: CVSSWDRANYGYTF.

The chain combines TRBV12-5 with TRBJ1-3, with TRBD1 matching 7 bases. J gave up 6 bases and V 5 bases, and 4 bases lay outside the gene matches. Germline lookup yields CDR1 LGHNT and CDR2 FRNRAP. The CDR3 totals 13 residues. The CDR3 DNA reads as TGTGCTAGTGGTGAGGGGGCCGAAAACACCATATATTTT. Translating gives CASGEGAENTIYF.

This clonotype has just a few counts. The V and J genes are TRBV12-3 or TRBV12-4 and TRBJ1-2; 10 bases map to TRBD1. With V trimmed by 3 bases and J by 3 bases, 4 bases remained unmatched. This CDR3 comprises 15 residues. The CDR3 loop reads CASSLWTGGDYGYTF. CDR3 nucleotide sequence: TGTGCCAGCAGTTTGTGGACAGGGGGAGACTATGGCTACACCTTC.

The table lists this clonotype with a few counts. The CDR3 loop reads CSVAGGTGAEKLFF. In nucleotides, the CDR3 is TGCAGCGTGGCGGGAGGGACAGGGGCTGAAAAACTGTTTTTT. This chain joins TRBV29-1 and TRBJ1-4, with 10 bases matching TRBD1. Germline trimming cut 6 bases from V and 7 bases from J; bases unmatched to any gene: 8. The CDR3 loop spans 14 amino acids. Germline CDR1 and CDR2: SQVTM and ANQGSEA.

This sequence joins TRBV3-1 and TRBJ1-1; D ambiguous. The CDR3 loop spans 12 amino acids. Trimming stripped 8 bases from V and 1 base from J, with 8 bases between. CDR1 and CDR2 (germline): LGHDT, YNNKEL (reference sequence). In DNA, the CDR3 is TGTGCCAGCGCCAGGTCGAACACTGAAGCTTTCTTT. It specifies CASARSNTEAFF.